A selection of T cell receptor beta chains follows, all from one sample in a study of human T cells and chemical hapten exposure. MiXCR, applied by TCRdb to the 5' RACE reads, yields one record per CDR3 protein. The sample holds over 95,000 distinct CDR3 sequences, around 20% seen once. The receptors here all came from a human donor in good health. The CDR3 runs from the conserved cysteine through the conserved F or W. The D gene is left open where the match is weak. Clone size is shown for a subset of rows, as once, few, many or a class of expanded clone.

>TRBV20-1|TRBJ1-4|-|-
TGCAGTGCTAGATTGTCGGAGCGGGCTAATGAAAAACTGTTTTTT
CSARLSERANEKLFF
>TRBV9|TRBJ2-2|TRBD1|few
TGTGCCAGCAGCGTCCTTCCCGGGACAGGGGGAGGGTACACCGGGGAGCTGTTTTTT
CASSVLPGTGGGYTGELFF
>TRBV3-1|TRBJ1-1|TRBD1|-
TGTGCCAGCAGCCAGGGACAGGCGAACACTGAAGCTTTCTTT
CASSQGQANTEAFF
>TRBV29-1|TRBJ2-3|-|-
TGCAGCGTTGTTCACGTGTCGGGAGCAGATACGCAGTATTTT
CSVVHVSGADTQYF
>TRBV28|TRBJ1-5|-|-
TGTGCCAGCAGTTTATCGGGGACCCTATTGTCCCAGCATTTT
CASSLSGTLLSQHF
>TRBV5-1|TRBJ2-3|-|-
TGCGCCAGCAGCTTGGGTAGCGGATCCCCGTTCACAGATACGCAGTATTTT
CASSLGSGSPFTDTQYF
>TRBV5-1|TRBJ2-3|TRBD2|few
TGCGCCAGCAAGCAAGAAGCGGGAGGGAGCACAGATACGCAGTATTTT
CASKQEAGGSTDTQYF
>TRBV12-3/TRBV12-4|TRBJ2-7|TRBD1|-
TGTGCCAGCAGTCTCAGGGGGTACTACGAGCAGTACTTC
CASSLRGYYEQYF
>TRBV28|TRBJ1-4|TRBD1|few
TGTGCCAGCAGTTTGAGCCTAATCCAGGGGGCGCCCGAAAAACTGTTTTTT
CASSLSLIQGAPEKLFF
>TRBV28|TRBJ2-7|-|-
TGTGCCAGCAGTTCCCCGGCCGGCCACCCCGAGCAGTACTTC
CASSSPAGHPEQYF
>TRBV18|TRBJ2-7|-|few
TGTGCCAGCTCACCACCGTCGCAGCCCGAGCAGTACTTC
CASSPPSQPEQYF
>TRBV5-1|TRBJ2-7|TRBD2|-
TGCGCCAGCAGCTTACTAGCGGGAGGGCAGTACGAGCAGTACTTC
CASSLLAGGQYEQYF
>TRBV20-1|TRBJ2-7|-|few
TGCAGTGCTAGTCAGTCCACAGGGTACGAGCAGTACTTC
CSASQSTGYEQYF
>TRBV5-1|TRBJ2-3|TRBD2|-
TGCGCCAGCAGCTTCGGACTAGCGGGAGGGCCCGGCACAGATACGCAGTATTTT
CASSFGLAGGPGTDTQYF
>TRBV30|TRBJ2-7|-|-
TGTGCCTGGAGAAGGGAGGGGGACTCCTACGAGCAGTACTTC
CAWRREGDSYEQYF
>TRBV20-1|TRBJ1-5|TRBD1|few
TGCAGTGCTACAATACCGGGACAGCGCCAGCATTTT
CSATIPGQRQHF
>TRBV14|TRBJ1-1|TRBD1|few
TGTGCCAGCAGCCAGTGGACAGGGGGGAACACTGAAGCTTTCTTT
CASSQWTGGNTEAFF
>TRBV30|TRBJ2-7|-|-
TGTGCCTGGAAGAAGGGTACCGCCTACGAGCAGTACTTC
CAWKKGTAYEQYF
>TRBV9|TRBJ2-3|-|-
TGTGCCAGCAGCGTAGATGGGAGCGGAGCTAGCACAGATACGCAGTATTTT
CASSVDGSGASTDTQYF
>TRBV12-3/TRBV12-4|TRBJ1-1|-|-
TGTGCCAGCAGTTCGAGCGCGGAAACCTTTGAAGCTTTCTTT
CASSSSAETFEAFF
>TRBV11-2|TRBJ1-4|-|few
TGTGCCAGCAGCTTAGATGGAGTCAGGGGCTACGAAAAACTGTTTTTT
CASSLDGVRGYEKLFF
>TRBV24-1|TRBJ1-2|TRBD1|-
TGTGCCACCGGGGACAGGCGGGGGTACACCTTC
CATGDRRGYTF
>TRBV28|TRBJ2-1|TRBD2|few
TGTGCCAGCAGCCCCCCGGGACTAGCGGGAGTAAATGAGCAGTTCTTC
CASSPPGLAGVNEQFF
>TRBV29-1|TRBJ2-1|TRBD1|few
TGCAGCGTTGCCGGGACAGAGTCCTACAATGAGCAGTTCTTC
CSVAGTESYNEQFF
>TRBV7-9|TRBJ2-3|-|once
TGTGCCAGCAGCTTAGGGACGGTGGGTCCAGATACGCAGTATTTT
CASSLGTVGPDTQYF
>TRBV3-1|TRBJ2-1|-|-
TGTGCCAGCAGCCAGGGAAGGTTCTACAATGAGCAGTTCTTC
CASSQGRFYNEQFF
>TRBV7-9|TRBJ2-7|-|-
TGTGCCAGCAGCCAGCGGACCGACTCCTACGAGCAGTACTTC
CASSQRTDSYEQYF
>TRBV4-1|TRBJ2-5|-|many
TGCGCCAGCAGCCCGGATCAAGAGACCCAGTACTTC
CASSPDQETQYF
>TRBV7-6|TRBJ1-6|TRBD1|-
TGTGCCAGCAGCTTGACAGGGAAGGGCTCGAATTCACCCCTCCACTTT
CASSLTGKGSNSPLHF
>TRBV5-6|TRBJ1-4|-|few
TGTGCCAGCAGCTTCTCAGGTCCCCTTGAAAAACTGTTTTTT
CASSFSGPLEKLFF
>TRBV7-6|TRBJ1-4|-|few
TGTGCCAGCAGCTTAGCGGGACCCCAAGAAAAACTGTTTTTT
CASSLAGPQEKLFF
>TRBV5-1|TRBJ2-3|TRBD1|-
TGCGCCAGCAGCCTTGGACAGGGGGGAGATACGCAGTATTTT
CASSLGQGGDTQYF
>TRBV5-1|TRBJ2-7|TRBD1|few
TGCGCCAGCAGCTTCGGGACAGGGATCAGCGAGCAGTACTTC
CASSFGTGISEQYF
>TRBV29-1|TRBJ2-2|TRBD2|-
TGCAGCGTAGCCGGGACTAGCGCGAACACCGGGGAGCTGTTTTTT
CSVAGTSANTGELFF
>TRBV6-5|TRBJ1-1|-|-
TGTGCCAGCAGAATCAGTATCCGGAGAGCCACTGAAGCTTTCTTT
CASRISIRRATEAFF
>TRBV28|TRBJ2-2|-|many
TGTGCCAGCAGCTTCCACGACCTAGCTAGGACCGGGGAGCTGTTTTTT
CASSFHDLARTGELFF
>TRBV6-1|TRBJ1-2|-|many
TGTGCCAGCAGTGAAACAGGGACTGGCTACACCTTC
CASSETGTGYTF
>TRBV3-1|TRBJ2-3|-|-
TGTGCCAGCAGCCAAGAGTTTCTCGGGGCCTCATCCACAGATACGCAGTATTTT
CASSQEFLGASSTDTQYF
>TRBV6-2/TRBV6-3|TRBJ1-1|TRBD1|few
TGTGCCAGCAGTTACGACAGGGTCTCCACTGAAGCTTTCTTT
CASSYDRVSTEAFF
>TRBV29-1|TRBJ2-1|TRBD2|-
TGCAGCGTTGAACCTTGGACTAGCGGGTCGGGCAATGAGCAGTTCTTC
CSVEPWTSGSGNEQFF
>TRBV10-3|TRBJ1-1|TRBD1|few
TGTGCCATCAGTTCTCAGGGACAGGAGAACACTGAAGCTTTCTTT
CAISSQGQENTEAFF
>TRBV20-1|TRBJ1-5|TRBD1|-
TGCAGTGCGAGCGACAGGGGGTCATTTAGCAATCAGCCCCAGCATTTT
CSASDRGSFSNQPQHF
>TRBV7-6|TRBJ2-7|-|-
TGTGCCAGCAGCTTAGGTGGTTGGCTAGCGACCTACGAGCAGTACTTC
CASSLGGWLATYEQYF
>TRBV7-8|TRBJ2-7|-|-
TGTGCCAGCAGCTTAGGGAGGGGTGCCAGATACGAGCAGTACTTC
CASSLGRGARYEQYF
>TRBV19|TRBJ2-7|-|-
TGTGCCAGTAGTTCCGGACAGGGAGGGACCTACGAGCAGTACTTC
CASSSGQGGTYEQYF
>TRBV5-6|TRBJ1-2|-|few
TGTGCCAGCAGCTTGGATGTTAGGGAGGGCTACACCTTC
CASSLDVREGYTF
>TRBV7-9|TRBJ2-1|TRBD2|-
TGTGCCAGCAGCTTAGGGACTAGCGGGCGCGGTGAGCAGTTCTTC
CASSLGTSGRGEQFF
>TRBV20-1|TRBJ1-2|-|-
TGCAGTGCTAGGGGAGAGACCTATGGCTACACCTTC
CSARGETYGYTF
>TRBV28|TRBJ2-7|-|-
TGTGCCAGCAGTTTTAGGGCAGGGGATTCCTACGAGCAGTACTTC
CASSFRAGDSYEQYF
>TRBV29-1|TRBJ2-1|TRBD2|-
TGCAGCGTTGAAACGAATAAGGGGACTAGCGGGAGGGAGCAGTTCTTC
CSVETNKGTSGREQFF
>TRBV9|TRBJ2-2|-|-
TGTGCCAGCGCCTCGCCCGCTTCAATTTCAAACGAGCTGTTTTTT
CASASPASISNELFF
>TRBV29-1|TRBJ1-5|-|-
TGCAGCGTTGGATTTGGTAGCAATCAGCCCCAGCATTTT
CSVGFGSNQPQHF
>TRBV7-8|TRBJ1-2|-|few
TGTGCCAGCAGCTCCATTGGCGGAGGGGTATATGGCTACACCTTC
CASSSIGGGVYGYTF